A selection of T cell receptor beta chains follows, all from one sample in a study of blood T cell repertoires in COVID-19. Here immunoSEQ multiplex PCR was the method, and the copy in TCRdb shows in-frame clones only, minus some. The sample lists roughly 210,000 clones, under 90% seen once, with about 10% in the top ten. The sequenced sample consisted of peripheral blood. The receptors were sampled from a woman over 75 with COVID-19, enrolled during active disease. Both conserved end residues are part of each CDR3. Each record gives: D gene, clone size, V gene, J gene, CDR3 protein, CDR3 DNA. The D gene is left open where the match is weak. Clone size appears in some rows only: once, few, many, or a class for an expanded clone.

d_call: -
clone_size: -
v_call: TRBV11-3
j_call: TRBJ2-2
cdr3_aa: CASSPPGGPNTGELFF
cdr3_nt: TGTGCCAGCAGCCCTCCCGGGGGACCCAACACCGGGGAGCTGTTTTTT

d_call: -
clone_size: -
v_call: TRBV7-6
j_call: TRBJ2-2
cdr3_aa: CASSERGSWELFF
cdr3_nt: TGTGCCAGCAGCGAAAGGGGGTCCTGGGAGCTGTTTTTT

d_call: TRBD1
clone_size: -
v_call: TRBV7-9
j_call: TRBJ2-3
cdr3_aa: CASSQTPGQGAVYADTQYF
cdr3_nt: TGTGCCAGCAGCCAAACACCGGGACAGGGGGCTGTTTACGCAGATACGCAGTATTTT

d_call: TRBD1
clone_size: -
v_call: TRBV12-3/TRBV12-4
j_call: TRBJ1-1
cdr3_aa: CASTDQGGTEAFF
cdr3_nt: TGTGCCAGCACCGACCAGGGGGGAACTGAAGCTTTCTTT

d_call: -
clone_size: -
v_call: TRBV5-1
j_call: TRBJ2-4
cdr3_aa: CASSRGIPGKNIQYF
cdr3_nt: TGCGCCAGCAGCCGAGGGATCCCCGGCAAAAACATTCAGTACTTC

d_call: -
clone_size: -
v_call: TRBV10-1
j_call: TRBJ2-5
cdr3_aa: CASSRGDQETQYF
cdr3_nt: TGCGCCAGCAGTCGCGGGGATCAAGAGACCCAGTACTTC

d_call: -
clone_size: once
v_call: TRBV12-3/TRBV12-4
j_call: TRBJ2-2
cdr3_aa: CASREGNTGELFF
cdr3_nt: TGTGCCAGCAGGGAGGGGAACACCGGGGAGCTGTTTTTT

d_call: -
clone_size: -
v_call: TRBV11-2
j_call: TRBJ2-1
cdr3_aa: CASSLSRANNEQFF
cdr3_nt: TGTGCCAGCAGCTTAAGCCGAGCGAACAATGAGCAGTTCTTC

d_call: TRBD1
clone_size: -
v_call: TRBV27
j_call: TRBJ1-4
cdr3_aa: CASSPRDSEKLFF
cdr3_nt: TGTGCCAGCAGTCCCCGGGACAGTGAAAAACTGTTTTTT

d_call: TRBD1
clone_size: few
v_call: TRBV30
j_call: TRBJ1-2
cdr3_aa: CACAGTGGTGYTF
cdr3_nt: TGTGCCTGCGCCGGGACAGGGGGCACTGGCTACACCTTC